What follows are 29 T cell receptor beta chains derived from one specimen sequenced in a study of human T cells and chemical hapten exposure. TCRdb reprocessed the RACE reads via MiXCR and lists one record per CDR3 protein. The table has 55,000 to 75,000 distinct CDR3 sequences, 9.5% to 15% seen once; the top ten hold 2% to 2.5%. As for time point: patch test 3, about 24 weeks after DPC sensitization. Sample treatment: therapeutic diphenylcyclopropenone sensitization with weekly scalp DPC. The sequencing used whole blood, collected in connection with sensitization to the hapten diphenylcyclopropenone (DPC). Receptor source: a man aged 30 to 45 with alopecia areata. Some clones in this sample may be carry-over from other donors' samples.

This clonotype was detected only a few times. V gene TRBV9 combines with J gene TRBJ1-2, with 8 bases that match TRBD1. Germline values: CDR1 SGDLS, CDR2 YYNGEE. V trimming: 4 bases; J trimming: 4 bases; junction bases outside the gene matches: 6. The CDR3 has 14 residues. In nucleotides, the CDR3 is TGTGCCAGCAGCCCCCCGGGACAGGTCTATGGCTACACCTTC. Protein sequence: CASSPPGQVYGYTF.

The gene calls are TRBV5-8 and TRBJ2-5, with 8 bases fitting TRBD2. With V trimmed by 2 bases and J by 4 bases, 10 bases remained unmatched. CDR1 and CDR2 from the germline V gene are SGHTS and YDEGEE. The CDR3 loop spans 16 amino acids. CDR3 in DNA: TGTGCCAGCAGCTTTAGGGGGACTAGGATTAGAGAGACCCAGTACTTC. Amino acid sequence: CASSFRGTRIRETQYF.

This clonotype turned up a few times. The chain links TRBV6-2 or TRBV6-3 to TRBJ1-2; D is uncertain. CDR3 size: 15 residues. Germline V gives CDR1 MNHEY, CDR2 SVGEGT. V dropped 2 bases and J dropped 8 bases, with 18 bases sitting between them. CDR3 sequence (DNA): TGTGCCAGCAGTTACGGCGGGGTGGCAGAGAGAGGCTACACCTTC. As protein: CASSYGGVAERGYTF.

CDR3 sequence: CASSFLGDSSYEQYF. The CDR3 bases are TGTGCCAGCAGTTTTTTAGGGGACAGCTCCTACGAGCAGTACTTC. The chain couples TRBV28 to TRBJ2-7; the match to TRBD1 covers 7 bases. V lost 3 bases and J lost 0; bases outside the gene matches: 5. Germline lookup yields CDR1 MDHEN and CDR2 SYDVKM. CDR3 size: 15 residues.

The chain joins TRBV5-1 to TRBJ2-5, with D possibly being TRBD1 (5 bases). The CDR3 runs to 14 residues. The V end was cut by 6 bases, the J end by 2 bases, with 14 bases between. Per the germline V gene, CDR1 is SGHRS and CDR2 is YFSETQ. Here the CDR3 reads CASTRGHRQETQYF. The CDR3 DNA follows: TGCGCCAGCACAAGAGGACACAGACAAGAGACCCAGTACTTC.

This clonotype showed up many times. This chain connects TRBV5-1 to TRBJ1-1; 7 bases fit TRBD1. The V and J ends lost 3 bases and 1 base, in that order; junction bases with no gene match: 3. This CDR3 is 14 amino acids long. Germline V gene data show CDR1 as SGHRS and CDR2 as YFSETQ. The chain's CDR3 is CASSWRQGNTEAFF. CDR3 DNA sequence: TGCGCCAGCAGCTGGAGACAGGGGAACACTGAAGCTTTCTTT.

About this clonotype: A much larger clonotype is one base distant, so this may be a read error. The V and J genes are TRBV5-5 and TRBJ1-1; no clear D. This CDR3 has 12 residues. Germline V gene sequence: CDR1 SGHKS, CDR2 YYEKEE (reference sequence). This CDR3 reads CACSFRKAEAFF. In nucleotides, the CDR3 is TGTGCCTGCAGCTTCAGAAAGGCTGAAGCTTTCTTT.

This clonotype was counted many times. The CDR3: CASSPLLTGTYEQYF. CDR3 nucleotides: TGTGCCAGCAGCCCCCTTTTGACAGGGACCTACGAGCAGTACTTC. The rearrangement links TRBV7-9 to TRBJ2-7, with 7 bases lining up with TRBD1. This CDR3 has 15 amino acids. Germline CDR1 and CDR2: SEHNR and FQNEAQ (reference sequence). Trimming at V came to 5 bases and at J to 2 bases, leaving 9 bases not matched to a gene.

A few counts support this clonotype. The V call is TRBV7-6, the J call TRBJ1-1, with D perhaps TRBD1 (6 bases). Trimming removed 5 bases from V and 0 bases from J, with 10 bases in between. The CDR3 has 14 residues. Germline values: CDR1 SGHVS, CDR2 FNYEAQ. The CDR3 DNA is TGTGCCAGCAGCACGGACAGCTTGAACACTGAAGCTTTCTTT. Encoded protein: CASSTDSLNTEAFF. The variable domain in full, with the rest retrieved from reference TRBV7-6 and TRBJ1-1, is GAGVSQSPRYKVTKRGQDVALRCDPISGHVSLYWYRQALGQGPEFLTYFNYEAQQDKSGLPNDRFSAERPEGSISTLTIQRTEQRDSAMYRCASSTDSLNTEAFFGQGTRLTVV.

The sample holds many counts of this clonotype. The gene calls are TRBV7-3 and TRBJ1-1, with TRBD1 identical over 8 bases. The CDR3 is 16 residues long. The J segment lost 0 bases and the V segment lost 3 bases, leaving 6 bases of the junction unmatched. Germline CDR1 reads SGHTA; CDR2 reads FQGTGA. CDR3 residues: CASSFTGGSLNTEAFF. CDR3 DNA sequence: TGTGCCAGCAGCTTCACAGGGGGGAGTCTGAACACTGAAGCTTTCTTT.

At least ten counts were recorded for this clonotype. The chain combines TRBV7-3 with TRBJ2-1; no clear D gene. Trimming stripped 2 bases from V and 3 bases from J, with 11 bases between. The CDR3 totals 15 residues. Germline CDR1 is SGHTA and CDR2 is FQGTGA. The CDR3 protein is CASSLGRGIYNEQFF. The CDR3, as DNA: TGTGCCAGCAGCTTAGGTAGAGGTATCTACAATGAGCAGTTCTTC.

This clonotype was seen many times. The genes are TRBV19 and TRBJ2-7; D gene uncertain. The CDR3 loop spans 13 amino acids. Deletions cut 3 bases from V and 0 bases from J, with 6 bases between. Germline V lookup: CDR1 LNHDA, CDR2 SQIVND (reference sequence). The CDR3 bases are TGTGCCAGTAGTATTAGGGTCTCCTACGAGCAGTACTTC. This translates into CASSIRVSYEQYF.

The rearrangement joins TRBV2 to TRBJ2-3, with 11 bases that match TRBD1. The CDR3 is 15 amino acids. Trimming removed 6 bases from V and 4 bases from J; junction bases left unmatched: 6. Germline assignment: CDR1 SNHLY and CDR2 FYNNEI. The CDR3 coding sequence is TGTGCCAGCAGGTGGGACAGGGGGTTTCCAGATACGCAGTATTTT. Amino acid sequence: CASRWDRGFPDTQYF. Full variable domain (remainder filled in from reference TRBV2 and TRBJ2-3): EPEVTQTPSHQVTQMGQEVILRCVPISNHLYFYWYRQILGQKVEFLVSFYNNEISEKSEIFDDQFSVERPDGSNFTLKIRSTKLEDSAMYFCASRWDRGFPDTQYFGPGTRLTVL.

This sequence joins TRBV7-9 and TRBJ1-1; 8 bases are shared with TRBD1. This CDR3 spans 14 amino acids. With 3 bases clipped from V and 4 bases from J, the junction kept 4 bases outside the gene matches. The germline V gene has CDR1 SEHNR and CDR2 FQNEAQ (reference sequence). CDR3 bases: TGTGCCAGCAGCTTGGGACAGGTACCCACTGAAGCTTTCTTT. This gives the protein CASSLGQVPTEAFF.

This clonotype was seen ten or more times. V and J are TRBV30 and TRBJ1-6; 8 positions agree with TRBD1. CDR3 length: 15 amino acids. CDR1 and CDR2 from the germline V gene are GTSNPN and SVGIG (reference sequence). The V segment lost 8 bases and the J segment 1 base; nucleotides outside the gene matches: 7. In nucleotides, the CDR3 is TGTGCCAGGGGGACAGGACTTTCCTATAATTCACCCCTCCACTTT. It specifies CARGTGLSYNSPLHF.

This clonotype was counted between two and nine times. J is TRBJ1-1 and V is TRBV2; D gene uncertain. This CDR3 has 12 amino acids. The germline V and J ends were trimmed by 4 bases and 3 bases, with 6 bases remaining between them. Germline assignment: CDR1 SNHLY and CDR2 FYNNEI. CDR3 residues: CASSGEYTEAFF. CDR3 sequence (DNA): TGTGCCAGCAGTGGGGAGTACACTGAAGCTTTCTTT.

In its sample, this clonotype was seen many times. V gene TRBV30 combines with J gene TRBJ1-5; 7 nucleotides agree with TRBD1. V shed 1 base, J shed 5 bases, and the junction held 2 bases outside the gene matches. The CDR3 has 13 amino acids. CDR1 GTSNPN and CDR2 SVGIG come from the germline V gene (reference sequence). CDR3 in amino acids: CAWSGGQHQPQHF. DNA for the CDR3: TGTGCCTGGAGTGGGGGACAGCATCAGCCCCAGCATTTT.

The sample holds a few counts of this clonotype. The gene calls are TRBV2 and TRBJ1-5; D may be TRBD1 (6 bases). CDR3 length: 16 amino acids. The germline gives CDR1 SNHLY, CDR2 FYNNEI. The V gene lost 4 bases and the J gene lost 5 bases, with 18 bases spanning the gap. The CDR3 DNA is TGTGCCAGCAGTGCTCTGCAGGGGTCTAGGTATCAGCCCCAGCATTTT. Amino acid sequence: CASSALQGSRYQPQHF.

There are a few counts of this clonotype. V gene TRBV11-1 combines with J gene TRBJ1-6; 7 nucleotides agree with TRBD1. Germline assignment: CDR1 SGHAT and CDR2 FQDESV (reference sequence). The CDR3 runs 15 residues. V was clipped by 5 bases and J by 2 bases; unmatched bases: 3. The CDR3 DNA sequence: TGTGCCAGCAGCCTACAGGGGACCTATAATTCACCCCTCCACTTT. Its protein product is CASSLQGTYNSPLHF.

This clonotype was detected only a few times. The chain links TRBV13 to TRBJ2-5; D may be TRBD1 (6 bases). The CDR3 length is 15 residues. V dropped 5 bases and J dropped 2 bases, with 15 bases sitting between them. CDR1 PRHDT and CDR2 FYEKMQ come from the germline V gene (reference sequence). The CDR3 nucleotides are TGTGCCAGCAGCCCGAAGGGGGTGGGACAAGAGACCCAGTACTTC. Amino acid sequence: CASSPKGVGQETQYF.

This clonotype occurred many times. V is TRBV29-1 and J is TRBJ2-5; 8 nucleotides match TRBD1. The CDR3 loop spans 14 amino acids. V lost 7 bases and J lost 5; bases outside the gene matches: 12. Germline assignment: CDR1 SQVTM and CDR2 ANQGSEA. The chain's CDR3 is CSARTGTVAETQYF. As DNA, the CDR3 is TGCAGCGCCAGGACAGGGACGGTCGCGGAGACCCAGTACTTC.

Note on this clonotype: A much larger clone is a single base away; this may be a read error. This chain uses TRBV18 with TRBJ1-2, with 8 bases identical to TRBD1. The CDR3 extends over 16 amino acids. Germline loops: CDR1 KGHSH, CDR2 LQKENI. The CDR3 region has the DNA TGTGCCAGCTCACAGAGACAGGGGTCGAATAACTATGGCTACTCCTTC. Translation: CASSQRQGSNNYGYSF.

The table lists this clonotype with a few counts. The chain is built from TRBV5-1 and TRBJ1-2; no definite D call. In germline, CDR1 is SGHRS, CDR2 YFSETQ. V was cut by 0 bases and J by 6 bases, with 6 bases left in between. The CDR3 runs 12 residues. As DNA, the CDR3 is TGCGCCAGCAGCTTGGACGGTAATGGCTACACCTTC. This gives the protein CASSLDGNGYTF.

This clonotype was seen ten or more times. The J gene is TRBJ1-5, the V gene TRBV28; tentatively, D is TRBD1 (5 bases). The CDR3 has 12 residues. V lost 3 bases, J lost 6 bases, and 6 bases lay in between. Germline V CDR1 and CDR2: MDHEN, SYDVKM. The CDR3 region is CASSLTAQPQHF. CDR3 nucleotide sequence: TGTGCCAGCAGTTTGACAGCTCAGCCCCAGCATTTT.

The chain has TRBV14 and TRBJ2-1, with 7 bases that match TRBD1. CDR1 is SGHDN and CDR2 is FVKESK in the germline V gene. The CDR3 spans 13 residues. V was clipped by 4 bases and J by 9 bases; unmatched bases: 6. CDR3 sequence (DNA): TGTGCCAGCAGCCGAGACAGGGTCAGTGAGCAGTTCTTC. This encodes CASSRDRVSEQFF.

V is TRBV6-4 and J is TRBJ1-1, with 7 bases fitting TRBD1. After removal of 7 bases from V and 5 bases from J, the junction contained 10 bases not matched to a gene. CDR3 length: 14 amino acids. The germline CDR1 and CDR2 sequences are MRHNA and SNTAGT. As DNA, the CDR3 is TGTGCCAGCACCCTTGTCCCAGGGGGGACTGAAGCTTTCTTT. This codes for CASTLVPGGTEAFF.

The chain has TRBV11-2 and TRBJ2-7; 10 nucleotides align to TRBD1. V was clipped by 2 bases and J by 5 bases; unmatched bases: 6. This CDR3 has 15 residues. Germline assignment: CDR1 SGHAT and CDR2 FQNNGV. CDR3 region: CASSLRTGGMDEQYF. The CDR3 nucleotides are TGTGCCAGCAGCTTACGGACAGGGGGTATGGACGAGCAGTACTTC. The full variable domain, in which reference TRBV11-2 and TRBJ2-7 provide the parts outside the CDR3, is EAGVAQSPRYKIIEKRQSVAFWCNPISGHATLYWYQQILGQGPKLLIQFQNNGVVDDSQLPKDRFSAERLKGVDSTLKIQPAKLEDSAVYLCASSLRTGGMDEQYFGPGTRLTVT.

This clonotype was counted at least ten times. The chain employs TRBV7-9 and TRBJ1-1; TRBD1 agrees at 9 bases. CDR1 and CDR2 from the germline V gene are SEHNR and FQNEAQ (reference sequence). The CDR3 has 14 amino acids. The J segment lost 1 base and the V segment lost 5 bases, leaving 2 bases of the junction unmatched. The CDR3 DNA sequence: TGTGCCAGCAGCATGACAGGGGGGAACACTGAAGCTTTCTTT. Translating it yields CASSMTGGNTEAFF.

This clonotype has just a few counts. The junction shows a germline mismatch at one end, possibly a read error. This sequence joins TRBV7-9 and TRBJ2-4; D is uncertain. The CDR3 is 12 amino acids. CDR1 and CDR2 (germline): SEHNR, FQNEAQ (reference sequence). The CDR3 loop reads CASSQSGRRRDF. The CDR3 DNA is TGTGCCAGCAGCCAATCGGGCCGCCGTCGGGACTTC.